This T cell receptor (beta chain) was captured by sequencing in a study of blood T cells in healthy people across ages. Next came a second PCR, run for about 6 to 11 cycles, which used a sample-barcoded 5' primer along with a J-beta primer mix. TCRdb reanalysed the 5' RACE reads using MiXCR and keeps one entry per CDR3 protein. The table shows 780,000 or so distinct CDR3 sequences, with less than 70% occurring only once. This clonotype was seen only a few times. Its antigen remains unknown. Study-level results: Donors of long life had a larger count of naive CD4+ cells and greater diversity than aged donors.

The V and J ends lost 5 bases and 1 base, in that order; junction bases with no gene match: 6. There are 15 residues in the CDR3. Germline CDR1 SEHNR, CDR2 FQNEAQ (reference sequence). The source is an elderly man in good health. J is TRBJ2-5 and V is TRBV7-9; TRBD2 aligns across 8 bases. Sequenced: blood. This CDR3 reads CASSPLAVFQETQYF. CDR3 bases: TGTGCCAGCAGCCCACTAGCGGTTTTCCAAGAGACCCAGTACTTC. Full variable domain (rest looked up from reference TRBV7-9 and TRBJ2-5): DTGVSQNPRHKITKRGQNVTFRCDPISEHNRLYWYRQTLGQGPEFLTYFQNEAQLEKSRLLSDRFSAERPKGSFSTLEIQRTEQGDSAMYLCASSPLAVFQETQYFGPGTRLLVL.